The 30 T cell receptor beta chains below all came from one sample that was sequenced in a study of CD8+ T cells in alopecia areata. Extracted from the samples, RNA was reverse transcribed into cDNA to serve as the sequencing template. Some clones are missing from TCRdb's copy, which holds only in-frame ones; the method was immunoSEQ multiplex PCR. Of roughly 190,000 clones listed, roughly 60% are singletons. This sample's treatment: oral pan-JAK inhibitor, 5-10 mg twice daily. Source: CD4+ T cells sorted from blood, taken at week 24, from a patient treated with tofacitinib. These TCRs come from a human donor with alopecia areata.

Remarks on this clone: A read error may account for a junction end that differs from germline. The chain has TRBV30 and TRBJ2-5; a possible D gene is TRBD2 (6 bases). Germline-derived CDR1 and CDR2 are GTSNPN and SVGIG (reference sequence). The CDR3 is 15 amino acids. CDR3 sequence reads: CAWRGRGGFQGTQYF. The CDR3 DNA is TGTGCCTGGAGGGGAAGGGGAGGCTTTCAAGGGACCCAGTACTTC.

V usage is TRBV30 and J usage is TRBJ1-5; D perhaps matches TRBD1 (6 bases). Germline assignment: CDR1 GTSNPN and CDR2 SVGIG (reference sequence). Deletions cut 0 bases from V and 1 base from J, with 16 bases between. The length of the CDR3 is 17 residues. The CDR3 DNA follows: TGTGCCTGGAGTGTAGGGCGGGGGCAGGGAAGCAATCAGCCCCAGCATTTT. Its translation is CAWSVGRGQGSNQPQHF.

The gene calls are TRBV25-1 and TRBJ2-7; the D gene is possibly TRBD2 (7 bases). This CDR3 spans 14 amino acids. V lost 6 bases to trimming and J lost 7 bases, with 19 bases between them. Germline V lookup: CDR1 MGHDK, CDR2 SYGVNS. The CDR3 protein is CASRTPGGQGEQYF. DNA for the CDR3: TGTGCCAGCAGGACCCCCGGGGGGCAAGGAGAGCAGTACTTC.

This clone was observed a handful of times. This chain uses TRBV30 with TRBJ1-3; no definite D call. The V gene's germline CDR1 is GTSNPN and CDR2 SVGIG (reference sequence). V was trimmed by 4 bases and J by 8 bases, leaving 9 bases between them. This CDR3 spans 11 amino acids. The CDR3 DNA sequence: TGTGCCTGGAATTCTGGGGACACCATATATTTT. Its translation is CAWNSGDTIYF.

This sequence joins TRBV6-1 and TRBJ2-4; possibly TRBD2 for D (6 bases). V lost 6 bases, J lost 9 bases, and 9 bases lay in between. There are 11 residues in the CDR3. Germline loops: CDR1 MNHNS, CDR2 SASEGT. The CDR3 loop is CASRGEVIQYF. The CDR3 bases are TGTGCCAGCAGAGGGGAGGTCATTCAGTACTTC.

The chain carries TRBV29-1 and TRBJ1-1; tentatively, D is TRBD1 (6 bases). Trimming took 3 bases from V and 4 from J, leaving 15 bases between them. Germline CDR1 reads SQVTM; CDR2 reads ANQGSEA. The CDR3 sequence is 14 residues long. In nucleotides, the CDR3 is TGCAGCGTTGATGGGGCGGGGGCGGTCACTGAAGCTTTCTTT. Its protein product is CSVDGAGAVTEAFF.

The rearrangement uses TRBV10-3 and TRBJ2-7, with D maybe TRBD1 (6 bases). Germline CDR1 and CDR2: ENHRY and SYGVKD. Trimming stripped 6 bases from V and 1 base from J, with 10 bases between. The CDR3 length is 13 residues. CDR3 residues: CAISRTASYEQYF. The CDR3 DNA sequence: TGTGCCATCAGCCGGACAGCTTCCTACGAGCAGTACTTC.

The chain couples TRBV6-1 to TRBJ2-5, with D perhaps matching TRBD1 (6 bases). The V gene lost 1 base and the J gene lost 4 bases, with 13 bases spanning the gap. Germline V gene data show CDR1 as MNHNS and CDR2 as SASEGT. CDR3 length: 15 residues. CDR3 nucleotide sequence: TGTGCCAGCAGTGAAGGGGTAGCAGGGGTAGAGACCCAGTACTTC. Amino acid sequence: CASSEGVAGVETQYF.

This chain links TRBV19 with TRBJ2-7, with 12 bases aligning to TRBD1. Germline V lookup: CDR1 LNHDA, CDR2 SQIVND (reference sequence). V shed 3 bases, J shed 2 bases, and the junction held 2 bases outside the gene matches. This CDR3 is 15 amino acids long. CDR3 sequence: CASSIGTGGAYEQYF. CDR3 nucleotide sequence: TGTGCCAGTAGTATCGGGACAGGGGGCGCCTACGAGCAGTACTTC.

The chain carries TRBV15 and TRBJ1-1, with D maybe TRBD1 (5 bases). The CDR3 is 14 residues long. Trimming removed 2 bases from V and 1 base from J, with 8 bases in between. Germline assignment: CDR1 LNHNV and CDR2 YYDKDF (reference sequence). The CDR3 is CATSRRTGNTEAFF. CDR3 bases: TGTGCCACCAGCAGACGAACAGGGAACACTGAAGCTTTCTTT.

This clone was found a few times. The CDR3 here is CASSLAGAGLGYEQFF. The CDR3 bases are TGTGCCAGCAGCTTGGCCGGGGCAGGGTTAGGTTATGAGCAGTTCTTC. The chain joins TRBV5-6 to TRBJ2-1; the D call may be TRBD1 or TRBD2 (5 bases each). Deletions cut 0 bases from V and 8 bases from J, with 18 bases between. CDR1 SGHDT and CDR2 YYEEEE come from the germline V gene. There are 16 residues in the CDR3. Together with reference TRBV5-6 and TRBJ2-1, the CDR3 gives the full variable domain: DAGVTQSPTHLIKTRGQQVTLRCSPKSGHDTVSWYQQALGQGPQFIFQYYEEEERQRGNFPDRFSGHQFPNYSSELNVNALLLGDSALYLCASSLAGAGLGYEQFFGPGTRLTVL.

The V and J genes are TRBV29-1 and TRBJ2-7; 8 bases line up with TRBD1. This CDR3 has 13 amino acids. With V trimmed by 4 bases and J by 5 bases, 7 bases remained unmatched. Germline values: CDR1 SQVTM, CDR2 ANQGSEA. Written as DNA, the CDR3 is TGCAGCGTTGGAAGGGACAGGCGACACGAGCAGTACTTC. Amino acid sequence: CSVGRDRRHEQYF.

The CDR3 bases are TGTGCCTGGAGTGGGACAGCCGCCAATCAGCCCCAGCATTTT. It yields the protein CAWSGTAANQPQHF. The chain combines TRBV30 with TRBJ1-5, with TRBD1 as a possible D gene (6 bases). There are 14 residues in the CDR3. V shed 1 base and J shed 3 bases, with 10 bases lying between them. From germline, CDR1 is GTSNPN and CDR2 SVGIG (reference sequence).

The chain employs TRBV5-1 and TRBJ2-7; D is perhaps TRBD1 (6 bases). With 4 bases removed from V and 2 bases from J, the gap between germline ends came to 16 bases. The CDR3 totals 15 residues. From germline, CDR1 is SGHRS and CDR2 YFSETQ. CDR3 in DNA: TGCGCCAGCAGCCGATCCCGGACAGAGCCCTACGAGCAGTACTTC. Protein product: CASSRSRTEPYEQYF.

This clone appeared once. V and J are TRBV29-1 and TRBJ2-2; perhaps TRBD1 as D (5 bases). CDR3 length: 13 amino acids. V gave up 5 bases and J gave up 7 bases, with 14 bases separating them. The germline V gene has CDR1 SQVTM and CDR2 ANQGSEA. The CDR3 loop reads CSVKTGTIGELFF. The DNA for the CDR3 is TGCAGCGTTAAAACAGGAACTATCGGGGAGCTGTTTTTT.

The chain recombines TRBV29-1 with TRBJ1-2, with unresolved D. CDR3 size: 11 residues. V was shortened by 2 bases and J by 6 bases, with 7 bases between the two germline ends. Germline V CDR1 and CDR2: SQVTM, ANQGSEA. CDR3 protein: CSVETIDGYTF. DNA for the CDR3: TGCAGCGTTGAAACGATCGATGGCTACACCTTC.

CDR3 region: CASSAGTAPHEQYF. CDR3 nucleotide sequence: TGTGCCAGCAGCGCGGGGACGGCGCCCCACGAGCAGTACTTC. The V and J genes are TRBV13 and TRBJ2-7; D might be TRBD2 (6 bases). The CDR3 spans 14 residues. Germline V gene lookup returns CDR1 PRHDT and CDR2 FYEKMQ (reference sequence). V lost 5 bases, J lost 5 bases, and 16 bases lay in between.

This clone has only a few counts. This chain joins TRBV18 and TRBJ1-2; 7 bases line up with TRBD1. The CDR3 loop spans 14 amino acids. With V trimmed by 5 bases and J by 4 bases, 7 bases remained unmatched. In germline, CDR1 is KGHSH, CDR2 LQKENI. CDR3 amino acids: CASSSGDSLYGYTF. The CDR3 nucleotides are TGTGCCAGCTCATCCGGGGACAGCCTCTATGGCTACACCTTC.

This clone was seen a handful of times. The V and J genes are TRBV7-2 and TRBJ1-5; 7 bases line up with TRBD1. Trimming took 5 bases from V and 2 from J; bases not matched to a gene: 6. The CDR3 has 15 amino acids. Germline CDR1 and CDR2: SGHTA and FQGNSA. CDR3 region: CASSRIGQGNQPQHF. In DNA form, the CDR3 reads TGTGCCAGCAGCCGAATCGGACAGGGCAATCAGCCCCAGCATTTT.

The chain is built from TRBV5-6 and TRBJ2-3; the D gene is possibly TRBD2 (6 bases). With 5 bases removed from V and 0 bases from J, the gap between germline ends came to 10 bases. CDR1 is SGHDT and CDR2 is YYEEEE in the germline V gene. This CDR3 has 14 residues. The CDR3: CASRPGTSTDTQYF. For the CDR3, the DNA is TGTGCCAGCAGGCCCGGGACTAGCACAGATACGCAGTATTTT.

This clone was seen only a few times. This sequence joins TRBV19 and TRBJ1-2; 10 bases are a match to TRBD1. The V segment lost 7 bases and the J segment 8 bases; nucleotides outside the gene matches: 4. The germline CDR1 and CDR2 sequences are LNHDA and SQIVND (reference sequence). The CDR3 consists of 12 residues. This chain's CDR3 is CASTGQGGGYTF. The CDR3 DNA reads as TGTGCCAGTACCGGACAGGGGGGAGGCTACACCTTC.

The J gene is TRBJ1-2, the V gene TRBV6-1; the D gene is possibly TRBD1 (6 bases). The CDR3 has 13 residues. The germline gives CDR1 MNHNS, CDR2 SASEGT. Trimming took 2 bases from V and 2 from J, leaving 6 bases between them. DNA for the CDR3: TGTGCCAGCAGTGAAACAGGGAACTATGGCTACACCTTC. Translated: CASSETGNYGYTF.

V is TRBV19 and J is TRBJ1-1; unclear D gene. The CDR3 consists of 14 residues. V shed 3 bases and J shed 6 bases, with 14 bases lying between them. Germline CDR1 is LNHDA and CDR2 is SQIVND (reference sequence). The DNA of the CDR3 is TGTGCCAGTAGTATCCGAGGGATCCAGGCTGAAGCTTTCTTT. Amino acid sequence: CASSIRGIQAEAFF.

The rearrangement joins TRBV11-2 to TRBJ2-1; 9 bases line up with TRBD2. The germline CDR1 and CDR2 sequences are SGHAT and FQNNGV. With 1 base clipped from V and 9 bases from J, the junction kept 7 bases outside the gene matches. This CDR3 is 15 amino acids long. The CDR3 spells CASSLVAGGRGEQFF. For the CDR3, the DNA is TGTGCCAGCAGCTTAGTGGCGGGGGGGCGCGGTGAGCAGTTCTTC.

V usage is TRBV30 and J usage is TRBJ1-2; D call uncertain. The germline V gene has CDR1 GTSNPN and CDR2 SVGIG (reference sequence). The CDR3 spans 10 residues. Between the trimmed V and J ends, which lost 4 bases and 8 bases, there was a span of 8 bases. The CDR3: CAWNEGGYTF. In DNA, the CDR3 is TGTGCCTGGAATGAAGGGGGCTACACCTTC.

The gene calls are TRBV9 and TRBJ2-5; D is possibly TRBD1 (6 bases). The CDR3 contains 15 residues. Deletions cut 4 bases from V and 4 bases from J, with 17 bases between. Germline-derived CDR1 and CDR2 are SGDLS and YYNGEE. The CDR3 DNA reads TGTGCCAGCAGCCTGGGGCAGGGGTTCGGAGAGACCCAGTACTTC. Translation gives CASSLGQGFGETQYF. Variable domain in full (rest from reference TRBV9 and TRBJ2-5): DSGVTQTPKHLITATGQRVTLRCSPRSGDLSVYWYQQSLDQGLQFLIQYYNGEERAKGNILERFSAQQFPDLHSELNLSSLELGDSALYFCASSLGQGFGETQYFGPGTRLLVL.

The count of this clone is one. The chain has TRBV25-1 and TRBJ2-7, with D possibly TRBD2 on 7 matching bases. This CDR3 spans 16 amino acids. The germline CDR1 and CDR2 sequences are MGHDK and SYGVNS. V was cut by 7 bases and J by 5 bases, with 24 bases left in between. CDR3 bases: TGTGCCAGCAATAAAACTGGGGAGGGGGGGCTGGACGAGCAGTACTTC. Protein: CASNKTGEGGLDEQYF.

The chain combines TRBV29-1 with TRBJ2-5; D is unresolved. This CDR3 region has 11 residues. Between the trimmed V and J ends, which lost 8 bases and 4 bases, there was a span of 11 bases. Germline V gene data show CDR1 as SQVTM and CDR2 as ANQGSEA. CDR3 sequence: CSPVWGETQYF. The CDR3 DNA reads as TGCAGCCCCGTGTGGGGAGAGACCCAGTACTTC.

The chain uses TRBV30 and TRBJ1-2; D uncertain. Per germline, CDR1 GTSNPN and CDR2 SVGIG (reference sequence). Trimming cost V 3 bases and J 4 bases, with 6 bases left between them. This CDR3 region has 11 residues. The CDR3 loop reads CAWSYLYGYTF. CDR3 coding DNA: TGTGCCTGGAGCTACCTCTATGGCTACACCTTC.

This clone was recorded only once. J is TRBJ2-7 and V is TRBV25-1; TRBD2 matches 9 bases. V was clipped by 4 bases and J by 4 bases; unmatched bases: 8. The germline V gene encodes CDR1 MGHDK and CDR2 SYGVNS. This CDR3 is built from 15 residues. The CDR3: CASSVASGALYEQYF. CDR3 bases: TGTGCCAGCAGTGTCGCTAGCGGGGCGCTTTACGAGCAGTACTTC.